Following are 29 T cell receptor beta chains from one sample sequenced in a study of T-cell reconstitution after alpha-beta-depleted transplantation in children. Preparing the TCRbeta library involved the use of unique molecular identifiers. Each CDR3 protein gets one entry after TCRdb re-called the PCR reads with MiXCR. The table records around 25,000 distinct CDR3 sequences, over 15% of them present only once. The sequences come from PBMCs, mostly from graft donor cells, collected 60 days after TCRalphabeta/CD19-depleted stem cell transplant. These TCRs come from a male patient aged 2-15 years who had a stem cell transplant for acute lymphoblastic leukemia, so the T cells may come from the graft donor.

The rearrangement joins TRBV7-8 to TRBJ1-6; D gene uncertain. The V gene lost 1 base and the J gene lost 8 bases, with 12 bases spanning the gap. Germline V gives CDR1 SGHVS, CDR2 FQNEAQ. The CDR3 consists of 15 residues. The CDR3 coding sequence is TGTGCCAGCAGCTTAGGTCAAACCGGGCATTCACCCCTCCACTTT. Translation gives CASSLGQTGHSPLHF.

This clonotype was counted a few times. The gene calls are TRBV4-2 and TRBJ2-1, with 12 bases lining up with TRBD2. The CDR3 runs 22 residues. The V gene end was trimmed by 0 bases and the J gene end by 7 bases; junction bases not matched to a gene: 22. Per the germline V gene, CDR1 is LGHNA and CDR2 is YNFKEQ. The DNA of the CDR3 is TGTGCCAGCAGCCAAGATTATTGGGAGCCTAGCGGGAGGGCCTGGTCGGATAATGAGCAGTTCTTC. Its protein is CASSQDYWEPSGRAWSDNEQFF.

This clonotype was seen at least ten times. The V and J genes are TRBV12-3 or TRBV12-4 and TRBJ2-3; D perhaps matches TRBD2 (7 bases). The CDR3 is made up of 17 amino acids. Trimming took off 0 bases at V and 5 bases at J, with 18 bases between the two ends. CDR3 sequence reads: CASSLAPSRGGGDTQYF. CDR3 sequence (DNA): TGTGCCAGCAGTTTAGCCCCCTCCAGGGGCGGGGGAGATACGCAGTATTTT.

In this sample, this clonotype turned up many times. The V call is TRBV6-2 or TRBV6-3, the J call TRBJ2-1, with 9 bases identical to TRBD2. V dropped 6 bases and J dropped 3; count of bases not matched to a gene: 6. The CDR3 contains 15 residues. Germline CDR1 and CDR2: MNHEY and SVGEGT. The CDR3 is CASSPRLAVYNEQFF. CDR3 bases: TGTGCCAGCAGCCCTCGACTAGCGGTCTACAATGAGCAGTTCTTC.

This clonotype was recorded many times. The V and J genes are TRBV7-9 and TRBJ2-5; D might be TRBD1 or TRBD2, each matching 5 bases. Germline V gene data show CDR1 as SEHNR and CDR2 as FQNEAQ (reference sequence). Trimming took off 5 bases at V and 7 bases at J, with 26 bases between the two ends. The CDR3 has 17 residues. CDR3 amino acids: CASSPTGTLSPKGTQYF. Written as DNA, the CDR3 is TGTGCCAGCAGCCCAACCGGGACGCTCTCACCCAAGGGGACCCAGTACTTC.

This clonotype has a count of ten or more. The chain joins TRBV7-2 to TRBJ2-2, with 9 positions matching TRBD1. Germline values: CDR1 SGHTA, CDR2 FQGNSA. CDR3 length: 15 residues. The ends lost 5 bases at V and 7 bases at J; junction bases unmatched: 8. The DNA of the CDR3 is TGTGCCAGCAGCGTGATACAGGGGGCGAACGGGGAGCTGTTTTTT. Translated: CASSVIQGANGELFF.

This clonotype was counted at least ten times. The chain joins TRBV20-1 to TRBJ2-1; weak D call: TRBD2 (6 bases). CDR1 DFQATT and CDR2 SNEGSKA come from the germline V gene (reference sequence). This CDR3 is built from 15 residues. V lost 3 bases and J lost 4, with 16 bases in between. This CDR3 reads CSASGGSRTYNEQFF. As DNA, the CDR3 is TGCAGTGCTAGCGGGGGTTCAAGGACTTACAATGAGCAGTTCTTC.

This clonotype was seen a few times. This chain connects TRBV6-2 or TRBV6-3 to TRBJ2-6, with 11 bases identical to TRBD2. Losses at the gene ends were 4 bases for V and 4 bases for J; bases not matched to a gene: 9. Germline CDR1 is MNHEY and CDR2 is SVGEGT. CDR3 length: 18 amino acids. CDR3 coding DNA: TGTGCCAGCAGTTGGACTAGCGGGCGTGCTAGGGGGGCCAACGTCCTGACTTTC. Encoded protein: CASSWTSGRARGANVLTF.

The chain combines TRBV5-1 with TRBJ2-7, with 8 positions matching TRBD2. CDR1 is SGHRS, CDR2 YFSETQ, per germline. Trimming took 3 bases from V and 3 from J; bases not matched to a gene: 11. This CDR3 region has 16 residues. The CDR3 DNA is TGCGCCAGCAGCTCATTAATCGGACTAGCTGTCTACGAGCAGTACTTC. Translating gives CASSSLIGLAVYEQYF.

This clonotype turned up a few times. The chain links TRBV12-3 or TRBV12-4 to TRBJ2-1; 9 nucleotides agree with TRBD2. This CDR3 is 15 amino acids long. J lost 10 bases, V lost 1 base, and 8 bases had no gene match. DNA of the CDR3: TGTGCCAGCAGTTTAGGGCTAGCGGGACCAAACGAGCAGTTCTTC. As protein: CASSLGLAGPNEQFF.

This clonotype was counted many times. The chain combines TRBV15 with TRBJ2-1, with TRBD2 matching over 10 bases. CDR1 LNHNV and CDR2 YYDKDF come from the germline V gene (reference sequence). The length of the CDR3 is 17 residues. Unmatched junction bases numbered 9, after V lost 1 base and J lost 6 bases. The CDR3 spells CATSRVGVAGGGNEQFF. The DNA for the CDR3 is TGTGCCACCAGCAGAGTGGGTGTAGCGGGGGGCGGCAATGAGCAGTTCTTC.

This clonotype was recorded a few times. The chain has TRBV5-1 and TRBJ1-1, with D perhaps TRBD1 (6 bases). Trimming removed 1 base at V and 5 bases at J, with 12 bases between. The germline V gene has CDR1 SGHRS and CDR2 YFSETQ. CDR3 size: 14 residues. Here the CDR3 DNA reads TGCGCCAGCAGCTTGTATACAGGGCCTACTGAAGCTTTCTTT. This translates into CASSLYTGPTEAFF.

The chain has TRBV9 and TRBJ2-7; D unresolved. Trimming removed 3 bases at V and 0 bases at J, with 13 bases between. The length of the CDR3 is 15 residues. Germline V gives CDR1 SGDLS, CDR2 YYNGEE. CDR3 sequence (DNA): TGTGCCAGCAGCGCGACCCCGGGCAGCTCCTACGAGCAGTACTTC. This gives the protein CASSATPGSSYEQYF.

This clonotype was seen at least ten times. The CDR3 DNA reads as TGCGCCAGCAGCCCTATGACGGGGAAGGATAGAAAACTGTTTTTT. Protein sequence: CASSPMTGKDRKLFF. The chain couples TRBV5-1 to TRBJ1-4; D not resolved. The CDR3 length is 15 residues. Between the trimmed V and J ends, which lost 4 bases and 10 bases, there was a span of 20 bases. Germline CDR1 SGHRS, CDR2 YFSETQ.

Ten or more counts support this clonotype. The rearrangement uses TRBV7-9 and TRBJ2-1, with D possibly being TRBD2 (5 bases). Germline CDR1 reads SEHNR; CDR2 reads FQNEAQ (reference sequence). This CDR3 has 15 residues. Trimming removed 2 bases at V and 3 bases at J, with 11 bases between. DNA of the CDR3: TGTGCCAGCAGCTTAAGGCTAGCTGGCTACAATGAGCAGTTCTTC. Its translation: CASSLRLAGYNEQFF.

This clonotype was seen repeatedly, ten times or more. The rearrangement links TRBV20-1 to TRBJ2-7; 10 bases line up with TRBD2. CDR1 and CDR2 (germline): DFQATT, SNEGSKA (reference sequence). The V and J ends lost 6 bases and 4 bases, in that order; junction bases with no gene match: 6. CDR3 length: 13 amino acids. For the CDR3, the DNA is TGCAGTGCGCCCGGGACTAGCGTATACGAGCAGTACTTC. It is translated as CSAPGTSVYEQYF.

The J gene is TRBJ1-1, the V gene TRBV9; D may be TRBD1 (5 bases). Germline-derived CDR1 and CDR2 are SGDLS and YYNGEE. This CDR3 contains 14 residues. V was cut by 0 bases and J by 5 bases, with 11 bases left in between. For the CDR3, the DNA is TGTGCCAGCAGCGTAGTTCCAGGGTCAACTGAAGCTTTCTTT. It specifies CASSVVPGSTEAFF.

CDR3 loop: CASSALTRGISNQPQHF. CDR3 DNA sequence: TGTGCCAGCAGTGCCCTGACAAGAGGGATTAGCAATCAGCCCCAGCATTTT. The rearrangement joins TRBV27 to TRBJ1-5, with D uncertain. With 5 bases removed from V and 0 bases from J, the gap between germline ends came to 17 bases. The CDR3 has 17 amino acids. Looked up from germline, CDR1 is MNHEY and CDR2 is SMNVEV (reference sequence).

The DNA for the CDR3 is TGTGCCAGCAGTGCCGGGACAGACCCTTTAGTAGCCAAAAACATTCAGTACTTC. It encodes CASSAGTDPLVAKNIQYF. The rearrangement uses TRBV2 and TRBJ2-4; 7 bases align to TRBD1. V dropped 4 bases and J dropped 0; count of bases not matched to a gene: 12. The CDR3 contains 18 residues. Germline CDR1 and CDR2: SNHLY and FYNNEI.

The table lists this clonotype with many counts. J is TRBJ2-7 and V is TRBV6-5; D uncertain. In germline, CDR1 is MNHEY, CDR2 SVGAGI. Trimming pared 4 bases from V and 2 bases from J, leaving 15 bases between. The CDR3 spans 15 residues. The CDR3 loop is CASSSHSYPAYEQYF. The DNA of the CDR3 is TGTGCCAGCAGTTCTCACTCATACCCAGCCTACGAGCAGTACTTC.

This clonotype appeared a few times. V gene TRBV6-5 combines with J gene TRBJ1-1; no clear D. CDR3 length: 15 residues. Trimming took off 4 bases at V and 4 bases at J, with 16 bases between the two ends. Germline CDR1 is MNHEY and CDR2 is SVGAGI. CDR3 in DNA: TGTGCCAGCAGTTGGACTGGCTCCCGAGGCACTGAAGCTTTCTTT. As protein: CASSWTGSRGTEAFF.

The chain employs TRBV11-2 and TRBJ1-1, with D uncertain. Trimming stripped 1 base from V and 8 bases from J, with 5 bases between. The CDR3 has 11 amino acids. Germline CDR1 SGHAT, CDR2 FQNNGV. CDR3 sequence (DNA): TGTGCCAGCAGCTTAGGGTTCGAAGCTTTCTTT. As protein: CASSLGFEAFF.

CDR3 DNA: TGCAGTGCTCCACGAACCGCCTCCTCCTACAATGAGCAGTTCTTC. Translating it yields CSAPRTASSYNEQFF. The chain carries TRBV20-1 and TRBJ2-1, with no clear D. V was pared by 5 bases and J by 0 bases, with 14 bases between. Looked up from germline, CDR1 is DFQATT and CDR2 is SNEGSKA (reference sequence). This CDR3 has 15 residues.

In its sample, this clonotype was seen many times. The J gene is TRBJ2-7, the V gene TRBV10-3; D gene uncertain. Trimming removed 0 bases from V and 0 bases from J, with 6 bases in between. CDR3 length: 14 residues. Germline values: CDR1 ENHRY, CDR2 SYGVKD. The CDR3 nucleotides are TGTGCCATCAGTGAGTCGGGCGCCTCCTACGAGCAGTACTTC. Amino acids: CAISESGASYEQYF.

V usage is TRBV5-1 and J usage is TRBJ1-1; a weak D match, TRBD1 (5 bases). Between the trimmed V and J ends, which lost 0 bases and 6 bases, there was a span of 21 bases. Germline loops: CDR1 SGHRS, CDR2 YFSETQ. The CDR3 sequence is 17 residues long. This chain's CDR3 is CASSLGGPLNGVAEAFF. The DNA for the CDR3 is TGCGCCAGCAGCTTGGGGGGACCCTTGAATGGGGTGGCTGAAGCTTTCTTT.

The gene calls are TRBV27 and TRBJ1-1; D gene ambiguous. The CDR3 is 13 residues long. V lost 3 bases and J lost 2, with 7 bases in between. The germline CDR1 and CDR2 sequences are MNHEY and SMNVEV (reference sequence). The CDR3 coding sequence is TGTGCCAGCAGTTTTTGGACCAACACTGAAGCTTTCTTT. Amino acid sequence: CASSFWTNTEAFF.

In its sample, this clonotype was seen many times. J is TRBJ2-3 and V is TRBV5-1; D possibly corresponds to TRBD2 (5 bases). This CDR3 is 14 amino acids long. Germline V CDR1 and CDR2: SGHRS, YFSETQ. Trimming shortened V by 2 bases and J by 0 bases, and 7 bases separated the two germline ends. CDR3 sequence: CASSLAESTDTQYF. DNA for the CDR3: TGCGCCAGCAGCTTAGCGGAGAGCACAGATACGCAGTATTTT.

The chain carries TRBV11-2 and TRBJ1-1, with TRBD1 matching 8 bases. Losses at the gene ends were 0 bases for V and 13 bases for J; bases not matched to a gene: 10. This CDR3 is built from 14 residues. The germline V gene has CDR1 SGHAT and CDR2 FQNNGV. The CDR3 sequence is CASSLDPRTGLYFF. The CDR3 bases are TGTGCCAGCAGCTTAGATCCCCGGACAGGGTTATATTTCTTT.

The chain has TRBV12-3 or TRBV12-4 and TRBJ2-5; D remains ambiguous. The V and J ends lost 6 bases and 11 bases respectively, with 16 bases between them. The CDR3 runs 12 residues. CDR3 sequence (DNA): TGTGCCAGCAGCTTCGGGTGGCGAAGGCAGTACTTC. This gives the protein CASSFGWRRQYF.